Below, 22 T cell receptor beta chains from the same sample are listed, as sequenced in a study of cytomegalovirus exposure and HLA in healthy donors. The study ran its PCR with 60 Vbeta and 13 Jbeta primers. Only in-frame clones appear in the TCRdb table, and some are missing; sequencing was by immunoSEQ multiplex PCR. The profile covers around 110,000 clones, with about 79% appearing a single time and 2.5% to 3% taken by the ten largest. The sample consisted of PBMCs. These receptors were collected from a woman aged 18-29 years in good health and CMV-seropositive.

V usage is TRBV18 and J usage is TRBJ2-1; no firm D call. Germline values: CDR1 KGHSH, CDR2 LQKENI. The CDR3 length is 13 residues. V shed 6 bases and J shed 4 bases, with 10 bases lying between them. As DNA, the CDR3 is TGTGCCAGCTCCAAGGAGCAATACAATGAGCAGTTCTTC. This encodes CASSKEQYNEQFF.

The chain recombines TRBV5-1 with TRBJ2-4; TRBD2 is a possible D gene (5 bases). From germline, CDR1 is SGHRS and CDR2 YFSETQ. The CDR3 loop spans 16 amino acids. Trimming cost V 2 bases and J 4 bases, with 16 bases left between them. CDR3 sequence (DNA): TGCGCCAGCAGCTTCTCCGCGGGTCCAAAGAAAAACATTCAGTACTTC. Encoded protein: CASSFSAGPKKNIQYF.

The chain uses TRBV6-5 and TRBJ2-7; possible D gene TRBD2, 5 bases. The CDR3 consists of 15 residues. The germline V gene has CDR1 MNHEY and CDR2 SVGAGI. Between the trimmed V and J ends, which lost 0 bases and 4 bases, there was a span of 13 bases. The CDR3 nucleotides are TGTGCCAGCAGTTACTCCCCCGGGGTGTCTTACGAGCAGTACTTC. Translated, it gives CASSYSPGVSYEQYF.

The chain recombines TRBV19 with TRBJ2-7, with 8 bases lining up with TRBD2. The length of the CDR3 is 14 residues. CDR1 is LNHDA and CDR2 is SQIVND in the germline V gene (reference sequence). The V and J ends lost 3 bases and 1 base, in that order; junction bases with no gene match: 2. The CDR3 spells CASSMASGSYEQYF. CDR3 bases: TGTGCCAGTAGTATGGCTAGCGGGTCCTACGAGCAGTACTTC.

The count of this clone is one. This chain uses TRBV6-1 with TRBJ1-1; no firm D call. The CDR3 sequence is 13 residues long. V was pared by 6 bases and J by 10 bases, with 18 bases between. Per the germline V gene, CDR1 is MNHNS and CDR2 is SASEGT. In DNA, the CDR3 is TGTGCCAGCAGCGGTATATCGGGTGGTACAGCTTTCTTT. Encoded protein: CASSGISGGTAFF.

CDR3 amino acids: CASTLEPGQGYGYTF. The CDR3 region has the DNA TGCGCCAGCACACTTGAACCGGGACAGGGCTATGGCTACACCTTC. V usage is TRBV5-1 and J usage is TRBJ1-2; TRBD1 agrees at 9 bases. The CDR3 has 15 amino acids. The germline V gene encodes CDR1 SGHRS and CDR2 YFSETQ. The trim removed 6 bases at V and 4 bases at J, leaving 10 bases unmatched.

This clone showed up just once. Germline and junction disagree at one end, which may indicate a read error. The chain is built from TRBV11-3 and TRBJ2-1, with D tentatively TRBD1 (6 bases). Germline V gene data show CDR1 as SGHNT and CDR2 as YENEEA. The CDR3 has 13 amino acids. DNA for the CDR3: TGTGCCAACAGCTTAAGTGTAGGGGGACGACAGTTCTTC. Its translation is CANSLSVGGRQFF.

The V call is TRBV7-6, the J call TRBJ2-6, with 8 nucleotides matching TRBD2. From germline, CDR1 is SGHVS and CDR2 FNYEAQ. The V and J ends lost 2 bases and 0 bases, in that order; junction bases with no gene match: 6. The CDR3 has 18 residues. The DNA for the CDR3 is TGTGCCAGCAGCTTAAAACTTGCGGGGGGCTCTGGGGCCAACGTCCTGACTTTC. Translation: CASSLKLAGGSGANVLTF.

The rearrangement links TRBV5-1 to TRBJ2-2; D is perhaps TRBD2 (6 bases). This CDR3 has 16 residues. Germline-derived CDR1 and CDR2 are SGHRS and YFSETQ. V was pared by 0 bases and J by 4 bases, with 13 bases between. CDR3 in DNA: TGCGCCAGCAGCTTGGCCACAATCGGGAGCACCGGGGAGCTGTTTTTT. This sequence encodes CASSLATIGSTGELFF.

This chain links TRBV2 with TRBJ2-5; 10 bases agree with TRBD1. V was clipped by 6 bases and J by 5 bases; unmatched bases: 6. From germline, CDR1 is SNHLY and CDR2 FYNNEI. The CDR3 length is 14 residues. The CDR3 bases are TGTGCCAGCAGCCGACAGGGGGCTGAGGAGACCCAGTACTTC. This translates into CASSRQGAEETQYF.

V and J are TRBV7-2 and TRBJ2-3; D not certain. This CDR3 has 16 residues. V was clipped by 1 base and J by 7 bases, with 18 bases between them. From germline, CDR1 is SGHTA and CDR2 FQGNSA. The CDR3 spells CASSLVESAVGNTQYF. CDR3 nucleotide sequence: TGTGCCAGCAGCTTAGTGGAGTCGGCCGTGGGTAATACGCAGTATTTT.

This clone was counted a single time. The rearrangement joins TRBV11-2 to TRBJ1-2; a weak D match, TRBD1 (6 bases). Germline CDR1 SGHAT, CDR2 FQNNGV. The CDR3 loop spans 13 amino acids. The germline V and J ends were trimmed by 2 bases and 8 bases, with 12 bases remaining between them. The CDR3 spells CASSLIAGDGYTF. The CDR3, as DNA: TGTGCCAGCAGCTTAATCGCAGGGGACGGCTACACCTTC. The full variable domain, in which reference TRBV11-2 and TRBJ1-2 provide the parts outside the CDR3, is EAGVAQSPRYKIIEKRQSVAFWCNPISGHATLYWYQQILGQGPKLLIQFQNNGVVDDSQLPKDRFSAERLKGVDSTLKIQPAKLEDSAVYLCASSLIAGDGYTFGSGTRLTVV.

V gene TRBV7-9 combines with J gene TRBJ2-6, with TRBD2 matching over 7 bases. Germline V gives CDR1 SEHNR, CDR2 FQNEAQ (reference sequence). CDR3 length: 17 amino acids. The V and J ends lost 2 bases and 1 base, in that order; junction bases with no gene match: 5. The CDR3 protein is CASSLPGRASGANVLTF. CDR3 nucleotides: TGTGCCAGCAGCTTACCAGGGAGGGCATCTGGGGCCAACGTCCTGACTTTC.

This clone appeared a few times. The chain's CDR3 is CASSLGQGSGEYF. DNA of the CDR3: TGTGCCAGCAGCTTAGGACAGGGCTCGGGGGAGTACTTC. The chain combines TRBV11-1 with TRBJ2-5; D might be TRBD1 (7 bases). The V end was cut by 1 base, the J end by 12 bases, with 15 bases between. Germline values: CDR1 SGHAT, CDR2 FQDESV (reference sequence). The CDR3 totals 13 residues.

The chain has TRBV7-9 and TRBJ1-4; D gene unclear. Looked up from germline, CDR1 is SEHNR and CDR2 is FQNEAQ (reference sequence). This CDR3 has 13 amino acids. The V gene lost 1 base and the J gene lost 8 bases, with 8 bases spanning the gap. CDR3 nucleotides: TGTGCCAGCAGCTTAGGTTTGCGGGAAAAACTGTTTTTT. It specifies CASSLGLREKLFF.

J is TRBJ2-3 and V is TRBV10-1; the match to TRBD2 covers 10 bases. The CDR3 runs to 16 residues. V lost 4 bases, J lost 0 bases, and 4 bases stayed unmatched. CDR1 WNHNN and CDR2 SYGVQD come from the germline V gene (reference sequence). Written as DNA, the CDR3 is TGCGCCAGCAGTGTCGGACTAGCGGCTAGCACAGATACGCAGTATTTT. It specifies CASSVGLAASTDTQYF.

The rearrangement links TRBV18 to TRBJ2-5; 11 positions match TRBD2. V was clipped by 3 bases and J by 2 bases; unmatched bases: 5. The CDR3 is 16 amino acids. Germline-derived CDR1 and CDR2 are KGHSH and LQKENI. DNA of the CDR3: TGTGCCAGCTCACCGCCGGGACTAGCGGTACAAGAGACCCAGTACTTC. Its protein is CASSPPGLAVQETQYF.

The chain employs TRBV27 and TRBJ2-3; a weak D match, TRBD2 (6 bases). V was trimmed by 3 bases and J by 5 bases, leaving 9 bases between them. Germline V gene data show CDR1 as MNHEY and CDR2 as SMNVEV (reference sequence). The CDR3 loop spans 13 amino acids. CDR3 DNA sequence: TGTGCCAGCAGTTTTGCGGGGAGAGATACGCAGTATTTT. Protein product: CASSFAGRDTQYF.

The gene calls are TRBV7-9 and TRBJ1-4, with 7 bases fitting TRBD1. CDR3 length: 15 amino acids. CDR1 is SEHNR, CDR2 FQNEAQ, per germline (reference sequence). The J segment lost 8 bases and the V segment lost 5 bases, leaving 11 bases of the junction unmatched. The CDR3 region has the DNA TGTGCCAGCAGCGCCTCGACAGGGCTTTGGGAAAAACTGTTTTTT. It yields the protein CASSASTGLWEKLFF. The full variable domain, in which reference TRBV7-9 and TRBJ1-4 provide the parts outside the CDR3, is DTGVSQNPRHKITKRGQNVTFRCDPISEHNRLYWYRQTLGQGPEFLTYFQNEAQLEKSRLLSDRFSAERPKGSFSTLEIQRTEQGDSAMYLCASSASTGLWEKLFFGSGTQLSVL.

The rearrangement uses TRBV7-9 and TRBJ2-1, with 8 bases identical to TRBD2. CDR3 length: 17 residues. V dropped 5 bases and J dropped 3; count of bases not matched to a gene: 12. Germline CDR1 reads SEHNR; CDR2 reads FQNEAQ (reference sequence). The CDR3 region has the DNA TGTGCCAGCAGCCCCTTAGGGAGCGGGAGTGACTACAATGAGCAGTTCTTC. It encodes CASSPLGSGSDYNEQFF.

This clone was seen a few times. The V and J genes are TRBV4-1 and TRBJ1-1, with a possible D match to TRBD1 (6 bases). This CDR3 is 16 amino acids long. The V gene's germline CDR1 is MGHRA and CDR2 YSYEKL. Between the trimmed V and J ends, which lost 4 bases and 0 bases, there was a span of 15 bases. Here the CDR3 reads CASSRRTEDMNTEAFF. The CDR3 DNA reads TGCGCCAGCAGCCGCCGGACAGAAGACATGAACACTGAAGCTTTCTTT.

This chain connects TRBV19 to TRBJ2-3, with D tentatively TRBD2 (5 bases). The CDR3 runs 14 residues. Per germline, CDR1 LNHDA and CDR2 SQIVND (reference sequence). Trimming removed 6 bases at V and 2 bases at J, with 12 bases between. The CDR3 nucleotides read TGTGCCAGTAGGCCCCGAGGGCTCACAGATACGCAGTATTTT. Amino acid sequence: CASRPRGLTDTQYF. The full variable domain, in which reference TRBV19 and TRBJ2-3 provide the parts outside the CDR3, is DGGITQSPKYLFRKEGQNVTLSCEQNLNHDAMYWYRQDPGQGLRLIYYSQIVNDFQKGDIAEGYSVSREKKESFPLTVTSAQKNPTAFYLCASRPRGLTDTQYFGPGTRLTVL.